A single sample gave rise to the 29 T cell receptor beta chains below, sequenced in a study of T cell responses to AZD1222 COVID-19 vaccine. Clones were read by immunoSEQ multiplex PCR, and TCRdb kept only the in-frame ones, dropping some. The repertoire has about 150,000 clones, about nine tenths of them found once; the top ten carry 2.2%. The material sequenced was peripheral blood, taken on day 0 of AZD1222 vaccination. These receptors came from an adult in good health.

V is TRBV6-1 and J is TRBJ1-5; D call uncertain. Germline CDR1 MNHNS, CDR2 SASEGT. This CDR3 is 14 amino acids long. Trimming shortened V by 1 base and J by 0 bases, and 4 bases separated the two germline ends. The CDR3 spells CASSEGNSNQPQHF. The CDR3 region has the DNA TGTGCCAGCAGTGAAGGGAATAGCAATCAGCCCCAGCATTTT.

The rearrangement uses TRBV28 and TRBJ2-7, with D hard to call. Germline CDR1 reads MDHEN; CDR2 reads SYDVKM. V lost 8 bases to trimming and J lost 4 bases, with 9 bases between them. This CDR3 is built from 11 residues. The CDR3 sequence is CASGSVYEQYF. Written as DNA, the CDR3 is TGTGCCAGCGGCTCAGTGTACGAGCAGTACTTC.

The chain carries TRBV6-2 or TRBV6-3 and TRBJ1-5, with TRBD1 identical over 8 bases. The CDR3 is 15 residues long. The V gene end was trimmed by 2 bases and the J gene end by 5 bases; junction bases not matched to a gene: 5. CDR1 and CDR2 from the germline V gene are MNHEY and SVGEGT. CDR3 bases: TGTGCCAGCAGTTACCGGACAGGGCGCGATCAGCCCCAGCATTTT. It specifies CASSYRTGRDQPQHF.

The V call is TRBV28, the J call TRBJ1-2, with 7 bases lining up with TRBD1. This CDR3 is built from 15 residues. The germline V gene has CDR1 MDHEN and CDR2 SYDVKM. The trim removed 6 bases at V and 0 bases at J, leaving 7 bases unmatched. The CDR3, as DNA: TGTGCCAGCAGGGGCCGGGACAGCCCTAACTATGGCTACACCTTC. Amino acid sequence: CASRGRDSPNYGYTF.

The rearrangement uses TRBV11-3 and TRBJ1-2; 10 bases line up with TRBD1. CDR1 and CDR2 from the germline V gene are SGHNT and YENEEA. The CDR3 runs 17 residues. The V segment lost 5 bases and the J segment 7 bases; nucleotides outside the gene matches: 16. CDR3 sequence: CASSGGASDRGNGGYTF. In DNA, the CDR3 is TGTGCCAGCAGCGGAGGAGCGTCGGACAGGGGGAACGGTGGCTACACCTTC.

CDR3 amino acids: CATSDSTAYEQYF. The CDR3 coding sequence is TGTGCCACCAGTGATTCGACAGCCTACGAGCAGTACTTC. V is TRBV24-1 and J is TRBJ2-7, with a possible D match to TRBD1 (5 bases). The V end lost 2 bases, the J end lost 2 bases, and 6 bases lay between the germline ends. Germline CDR1 KGHDR, CDR2 SFDVKD. The CDR3 spans 13 residues.

The gene calls are TRBV7-4 and TRBJ2-2, with TRBD2 matching 10 bases. Per the germline V gene, CDR1 is SGHVT and CDR2 is SQSDAQ. With 2 bases clipped from V and 2 bases from J, the junction kept 2 bases outside the gene matches. The CDR3 length is 16 residues. The CDR3 region has the DNA TGTGCCAGCAGCTTAAGGACTAGCGGAAACACCGGGGAGCTGTTTTTT. Its protein is CASSLRTSGNTGELFF.

The chain has TRBV6-2 or TRBV6-3 and TRBJ2-4, with unresolved D. CDR3 length equals 11 residues. Germline V gene lookup returns CDR1 MNHEY and CDR2 SVGEGT. V was cut by 5 bases and J by 11 bases, with 10 bases left in between. The CDR3 sequence: CASSHGPLQYF. The CDR3 nucleotides are TGTGCCAGCAGTCACGGACCACTTCAGTACTTC.

The gene calls are TRBV30 and TRBJ1-1; TRBD1 is a possible D gene (5 bases). V dropped 0 bases and J dropped 0 bases, with 17 bases sitting between them. There are 17 residues in the CDR3. Per the germline V gene, CDR1 is GTSNPN and CDR2 is SVGIG (reference sequence). CDR3 in DNA: TGTGCCTGGAGTGTACAGGCCTTCGGCCTCATGAACACTGAAGCTTTCTTT. Translated, it gives CAWSVQAFGLMNTEAFF.

The rearrangement links TRBV6-5 to TRBJ1-5; TRBD1 aligns across 7 bases. CDR1 and CDR2 from the germline V gene are MNHEY and SVGAGI. This CDR3 comprises 12 residues. The junction had 8 bases not matched to a gene; V was cut back by 8 bases and J by 10 bases. The CDR3 spells CASSPNRGPQHF. In DNA form, the CDR3 reads TGTGCCAGCTCCCCGAACAGGGGCCCCCAGCATTTT.

This clone was observed once. This chain joins TRBV27 and TRBJ1-6; D is unresolved. The germline V gene has CDR1 MNHEY and CDR2 SMNVEV (reference sequence). The V end lost 2 bases, the J end lost 13 bases, and 15 bases lay between the germline ends. The CDR3 has 14 residues. CDR3 DNA sequence: TGTGCCAGCAGTTTAGTCGGCGGGGTGGGGCCCCTCCACTTT. The encoded protein is CASSLVGGVGPLHF.

The CDR3 nucleotides are TGTGCCAGCGCGAGATTTTGGGGTTACGAGCAGTACTTC. Protein: CASARFWGYEQYF. The V gene is TRBV11-2, the J gene TRBJ2-7, with D uncertain. There are 13 residues in the CDR3. Germline lookup yields CDR1 SGHAT and CDR2 FQNNGV. V was trimmed by 8 bases and J by 4 bases, leaving 15 bases between them.

The V and J genes are TRBV20-1 and TRBJ2-7; 8 nucleotides agree with TRBD1. V shed 6 bases and J 8 bases; nucleotides not matched to a gene: 6. The germline CDR1 and CDR2 sequences are DFQATT and SNEGSKA (reference sequence). This CDR3 region has 11 residues. CDR3 sequence: CSAQGVVQQYF. The CDR3 region has the DNA TGCAGTGCACAGGGGGTGGTGCAGCAGTACTTC.

The chain couples TRBV18 to TRBJ2-2, with 8 nucleotides matching TRBD2. The CDR3 length is 15 residues. The V segment lost 1 base and the J segment 6 bases; nucleotides outside the gene matches: 4. Germline values: CDR1 KGHSH, CDR2 LQKENI. In DNA, the CDR3 is TGTGCCAGCTCACCACTAGCGGGGACTGCCGGGGAGCTGTTTTTT. It codes for CASSPLAGTAGELFF.

This clone appeared once. The chain has TRBV27 and TRBJ2-3, with 14 bases aligning to TRBD2. Germline V gene sequence: CDR1 MNHEY, CDR2 SMNVEV (reference sequence). CDR3 length: 15 residues. With V trimmed by 5 bases and J by 5 bases, 3 bases remained unmatched. CDR3 in amino acids: CASSRGLAGVDTQYF. As DNA, the CDR3 is TGTGCCAGCAGTCGGGGACTAGCGGGAGTAGATACGCAGTATTTT.

This clone has a handful of counts. This chain connects TRBV27 to TRBJ1-3, with a tentative D call TRBD1 (5 bases). Germline CDR1 MNHEY, CDR2 SMNVEV (reference sequence). The CDR3 sequence is 18 residues long. Trimming left V 4 bases short and J 4 bases short, with 23 bases between. The CDR3 protein is CASSYKDPRGLRGNTIYF. The CDR3 DNA follows: TGTGCCAGCAGTTATAAAGATCCAAGGGGACTCCGGGGAAACACCATATATTTT.

This clone was counted a single time. The gene calls are TRBV27 and TRBJ1-2; 9 positions agree with TRBD1. CDR3 length: 19 amino acids. Unmatched junction bases numbered 17, after V lost 1 base and J lost 5 bases. Germline CDR1 is MNHEY and CDR2 is SMNVEV (reference sequence). The CDR3 nucleotides read TGTGCCAGCAGTTTATGGTTCGGGACAGGGCCCCCTACTTCATATGGCTACACCTTC. Its protein is CASSLWFGTGPPTSYGYTF.

This chain uses TRBV29-1 with TRBJ1-2; the match to TRBD1 covers 10 bases. This CDR3 region has 12 residues. With 7 bases clipped from V and 3 bases from J, the junction kept 2 bases outside the gene matches. Germline CDR1 is SQVTM and CDR2 is ANQGSEA. CDR3 in amino acids: CSAGQGDYGYTF. The CDR3 DNA sequence: TGCAGCGCAGGACAGGGGGACTATGGCTACACCTTC. Combining the CDR3 with reference TRBV29-1 and TRBJ1-2 gives the whole variable domain SAVISQKPSRDICQRGTSLTIQCQVDSQVTMMFWYRQQPGQSLTLIATANQGSEATYESGFVIDKFPISRPNLTFSTLTVSNMSPEDSSIYLCSAGQGDYGYTFGSGTRLTVV.

This rearrangement joins TRBV6-2 or TRBV6-3 to TRBJ1-2; unclear D gene. The CDR3 totals 14 residues. V was clipped by 0 bases and J by 8 bases, with 13 bases between them. From germline, CDR1 is MNHEY and CDR2 SVGEGT. The CDR3 bases are TGTGCCAGCAGTTACTCGAGCGGGATCGGCGGCTACACCTTC. Translated: CASSYSSGIGGYTF.

The CDR3 nucleotides are TGTGCCAGCAGTTTCCCAAGGTGGACCGGGGAGCTGTTTTTT. Encoded protein: CASSFPRWTGELFF. The gene calls are TRBV28 and TRBJ2-2; D is uncertain. The CDR3 has 14 residues. The germline gives CDR1 MDHEN, CDR2 SYDVKM. V lost 3 bases, J lost 5 bases, and 10 bases lay in between.

This chain joins TRBV7-2 and TRBJ1-2, with 9 bases that match TRBD1. This CDR3 has 17 amino acids. CDR1 SGHTA and CDR2 FQGNSA come from the germline V gene. V dropped 2 bases and J dropped 4; count of bases not matched to a gene: 11. The CDR3 coding sequence is TGTGCCAGCAGCTTATCCGCAGGACAGGGGAGAGGCTATGGCTACACCTTC. Amino acid sequence: CASSLSAGQGRGYGYTF.

This chain connects TRBV5-6 to TRBJ2-3, with D perhaps being TRBD1 or TRBD2 (6 bases each). The CDR3 runs to 14 residues. The ends were cut back, 2 bases at V and 8 bases at J, with 15 bases in the middle. Germline V CDR1 and CDR2: SGHDT, YYEEEE. CDR3 nucleotide sequence: TGTGCCAGCAGCTTTTTAAGGGGGGAGCGTACGCAGTATTTT. Protein: CASSFLRGERTQYF.

The rearrangement joins TRBV6-6 to TRBJ2-2, with 7 bases fitting TRBD2. V shed 2 bases and J 3 bases; nucleotides not matched to a gene: 0. The CDR3 loop spans 14 amino acids. Per germline, CDR1 MNHNY and CDR2 SVGAGI (reference sequence). The CDR3 DNA follows: TGTGCCAGCAGTTACGCGGGAGACACCGGGGAGCTGTTTTTT. Translated, it gives CASSYAGDTGELFF.

This chain links TRBV2 with TRBJ2-7, with 9 bases identical to TRBD1. CDR1 and CDR2 (germline): SNHLY, FYNNEI. There are 17 residues in the CDR3. Trimming cost V 0 bases and J 6 bases; bases outside gene matches: 12. The CDR3 loop is CASSEAPPGTGNSEQYF. CDR3 coding DNA: TGTGCCAGCAGTGAAGCTCCCCCCGGGACAGGGAATAGCGAGCAGTACTTC.

The chain recombines TRBV4-2 with TRBJ1-1; D unclear. There are 14 residues in the CDR3. The germline V and J ends were trimmed by 5 bases and 1 base, with 11 bases remaining between them. Germline-derived CDR1 and CDR2 are LGHNA and YNFKEQ. This CDR3 is CASSSRAGNTEAFF. For the CDR3, the DNA is TGTGCCAGCAGCTCCAGAGCCGGGAACACTGAAGCTTTCTTT.

V gene TRBV10-3 combines with J gene TRBJ1-1, with D uncertain. V shed 7 bases and J shed 0 bases, with 6 bases lying between them. The CDR3 has 12 residues. CDR1 and CDR2 (germline): ENHRY, SYGVKD. The CDR3 bases are TGTGCCATCATGAGGATGAACACTGAAGCTTTCTTT. Translated, it gives CAIMRMNTEAFF.

The chain combines TRBV5-8 with TRBJ1-2, with 7 bases matching TRBD1. V gave up 0 bases and J gave up 4 bases; unmatched junction bases: 6. Germline assignment: CDR1 SGHTS and CDR2 YDEGEE. This CDR3 is built from 15 residues. The CDR3 protein is CASSLGQGGAYGYTF. CDR3 nucleotide sequence: TGTGCCAGCAGCTTGGGACAGGGAGGGGCCTATGGCTACACCTTC.

This clone was seen more than once but under ten times. The rearrangement joins TRBV29-1 to TRBJ2-1; TRBD2 is a possible D gene (6 bases). The CDR3 length is 14 residues. Per the germline V gene, CDR1 is SQVTM and CDR2 is ANQGSEA. The germline V and J ends were trimmed by 6 bases and 4 bases, with 16 bases remaining between them. This chain's CDR3 is CSVTSPKGYNEQFF. The CDR3 coding sequence is TGCAGCGTGACTAGTCCTAAGGGATACAATGAGCAGTTCTTC.

The chain is built from TRBV9 and TRBJ1-1; possible D gene TRBD1, 5 bases. This CDR3 region has 13 residues. Germline V gene sequence: CDR1 SGDLS, CDR2 YYNGEE. Deletions cut 0 bases from V and 5 bases from J, with 8 bases between. The CDR3 nucleotides read TGTGCCAGCAGCGTAGACGGGGGAACTGAAGCTTTCTTT. Protein: CASSVDGGTEAFF. Complete variable domain (other parts from reference TRBV9 and TRBJ1-1): DSGVTQTPKHLITATGQRVTLRCSPRSGDLSVYWYQQSLDQGLQFLIQYYNGEERAKGNILERFSAQQFPDLHSELNLSSLELGDSALYFCASSVDGGTEAFFGQGTRLTVV.